This T cell receptor (beta chain) was captured by sequencing in a study of cytomegalovirus exposure and HLA in healthy donors. PCR used 60 Vbeta primers and 13 Jbeta primers. Libraries were prepared by immunoSEQ multiplex PCR; TCRdb keeps only in-frame clonotypes and omits some of them. The sample yields about 180,000 clones, roughly three quarters seen once. The J segment lost 4 bases and the V segment lost 1 base, leaving 1 base of the junction unmatched. This CDR3 region has 15 residues. CDR1 MNHNS and CDR2 SASEGT come from the germline V gene. The rearrangement joins TRBV6-1 to TRBJ1-3, with 10 positions matching TRBD1. Input material: PBMCs. The clonotype originates from a male donor in good health and CMV-seronegative. This CDR3 is CASSEGTGGGNTIYF. In DNA form, the CDR3 reads TGTGCCAGCAGTGAAGGGACAGGGGGAGGAAACACCATATATTTT.